The 6 T cell receptor beta chains listed next were all sequenced from one sample in a study of shared clonotypes between healthy human individuals. Clones were read by immunoSEQ multiplex PCR, and TCRdb kept only the in-frame ones, dropping some. The sample has about 1.1 million clones, around 82% seen once. Specimen: memory CD4+ T cells from PBMCs. Specified subset: CD45RA-negative fraction. Receptors originate from a man aged 18-30 years in good health. Some clones in this sample may be carry-over from other donors' samples.

This clone was recorded only once. The rearrangement links TRBV6-5 to TRBJ2-1; 7 bases match TRBD2. The trim removed 0 bases at V and 4 bases at J, leaving 3 bases unmatched. This CDR3 spans 15 amino acids. From germline, CDR1 is MNHEY and CDR2 SVGAGI. The CDR3 bases are TGTGCCAGCAGTTACTCGATCGGGGGGTACAATGAGCAGTTCTTC. This codes for CASSYSIGGYNEQFF.

The CDR3 bases are TGTGCCAGCAGCTTAGCCCGCATGTCTGGGGCCAACGTCCTGACTTTC. Its protein is CASSLARMSGANVLTF. This chain joins TRBV5-6 and TRBJ2-6; no definite D call. The CDR3 spans 16 residues. In germline, CDR1 is SGHDT, CDR2 YYEEEE. V lost 2 bases, J lost 1 base, and 10 bases lay in between. Using reference TRBV5-6 and TRBJ2-6 for the parts outside the CDR3, the full variable domain is DAGVTQSPTHLIKTRGQQVTLRCSPKSGHDTVSWYQQALGQGPQFIFQYYEEEERQRGNFPDRFSGHQFPNYSSELNVNALLLGDSALYLCASSLARMSGANVLTFGAGSRLTVL.

Of note for this clone: Distinct nucleotide sequences in the sample also encode this CDR3. The V call is TRBV4-1, the J call TRBJ2-3; D remains unclear. Per germline, CDR1 MGHRA and CDR2 YSYEKL. The length of the CDR3 is 13 residues. V shed 2 bases and J shed 5 bases, with 8 bases lying between them. The CDR3 here is CASSQRSGDTQYF. The CDR3 DNA reads TGCGCCAGCAGCCAACGTTCGGGAGATACGCAGTATTTT.

The chain joins TRBV5-1 to TRBJ1-2, with D unresolved. This CDR3 has 14 amino acids. From germline, CDR1 is SGHRS and CDR2 YFSETQ. V lost 1 base and J lost 2, with 9 bases in between. CDR3 sequence (DNA): TGCGCCAGCAGCTTGATAAGTGTCAACTATGGCTACACCTTC. It specifies CASSLISVNYGYTF.

This chain joins TRBV25-1 and TRBJ1-5; TRBD1 aligns across 7 bases. With 6 bases clipped from V and 6 bases from J, the junction kept 8 bases outside the gene matches. Germline loops: CDR1 MGHDK, CDR2 SYGVNS. The CDR3 covers 14 residues. Written as DNA, the CDR3 is TGTGCCAGCAGAGCCCCAGGGGGTGGTCAGCCCCAGCATTTT. Protein: CASRAPGGGQPQHF.

With respect to this clone: This same CDR3 is encoded by further DNA sequences in the sample. The chain joins TRBV18 to TRBJ1-4; D ambiguous. Trimming took 2 bases from V and 6 from J, leaving 7 bases between them. This CDR3 spans 13 amino acids. Germline V lookup: CDR1 KGHSH, CDR2 LQKENI. CDR3 sequence reads: CASSPGIDEKLFF. CDR3 DNA: TGTGCCAGCTCACCAGGGATCGATGAAAAACTGTTTTTT.